Listed below are T cell receptor beta chains from one sample, sequenced in a study of patients and donors after allogeneic stem cell transplantation. TCRdb called the RT-PCR reads again in MiXCR, with one record for every CDR3 protein. Of around 150,000 distinct CDR3 sequences listed, 37% are singletons. The sequencing input was blood, either unsorted or a sorted T cell fraction (not recorded which). The source is a human donor who was either an allogeneic HSCT recipient or a stem cell or donor lymphocyte infusion donor (not recorded which). It is not recorded whose cells these are; they may come from a transplant donor. The CDR3 runs from the conserved cysteine through the conserved F or W. The D gene is left open where the match is weak. Clone size is given for some rows only: seen once, a few or many times, or a class if the clone is expanded.

d_call | j_call | clone_size | v_call | cdr3_aa | cdr3_nt
. | TRBJ2-3 | . | TRBV12-3/TRBV12-4 | CASRPNRFSSTDTQYF | TGTGCCAGCAGGCCCAACAGGTTCTCTAGCACAGATACGCAGTATTTT
TRBD1 | TRBJ1-1 | . | TRBV30 | CARDRGPAEAFF | TGTGCCCGGGACAGGGGGCCGGCTGAAGCTTTCTTT
. | TRBJ2-5 | . | TRBV12-3/TRBV12-4 | CASSLAGGTQYF | TGTGCCAGCAGTTTAGCTGGTGGGACCCAGTACTTC
TRBD2 | TRBJ2-1 | . | TRBV18 | CASSPPLAGVNYNEQFF | TGTGCCAGCTCACCACCTCTAGCGGGGGTAAACTACAATGAGCAGTTCTTC
. | TRBJ1-5 | . | TRBV12-3/TRBV12-4 | CASSFSPGADQPQHF | TGTGCCAGCAGTTTCTCCCCGGGGGCAGATCAGCCCCAGCATTTT
TRBD1 | TRBJ1-1 | . | TRBV5-1 | CASSLDRGTTEAFF | TGCGCCAGCAGCTTGGACAGGGGAACCACTGAAGCTTTCTTT
. | TRBJ1-4 | . | TRBV7-9 | CASSRESNEKLFF | TGTGCCAGCAGTAGGGAGTCTAATGAAAAACTGTTTTTT
. | TRBJ1-6 | . | TRBV4-3 | CASSQDGSGKNSPLHF | TGCGCCAGCAGCCAAGATGGATCGGGGAAGAATTCACCCCTCCACTTT
. | TRBJ1-1 | few | TRBV12-3/TRBV12-4 | CASSLFPDYTEAFF | TGTGCCAGCAGTTTATTTCCAGATTACACTGAAGCTTTCTTT
. | TRBJ1-6 | . | TRBV18 | CASSPRTVRNSPLHF | TGTGCCAGCTCACCACGGACGGTGAGGAATTCACCCCTCCACTTT
. | TRBJ1-5 | . | TRBV11-2 | CASSPGGAYQPQHF | TGTGCCAGCAGCCCGGGGGGCGCTTATCAGCCCCAGCATTTT
TRBD1 | TRBJ2-3 | . | TRBV28 | CASSLRTGVGADTQYF | TGTGCCAGCAGTTTAAGGACAGGGGTTGGGGCAGATACGCAGTATTTT
TRBD1 | TRBJ1-2 | few | TRBV24-1 | CATSDNRGEPNYGYTF | TGTGCCACCAGTGATAACAGGGGGGAACCTAACTATGGCTACACCTTC
TRBD1 | TRBJ1-4 | . | TRBV20-1 | CSALSGTGNEKLFF | TGCAGTGCCTTGTCCGGGACAGGGAATGAAAAACTGTTTTTT
TRBD1 | TRBJ1-1 | few | TRBV5-6 | CASREQGGDTEAFF | TGTGCCAGCAGGGAACAGGGGGGGGACACTGAAGCTTTCTTT
. | TRBJ1-5 | . | TRBV10-3 | CAISENSNQPQHF | TGTGCCATCAGTGAGAATAGCAATCAGCCCCAGCATTTT
. | TRBJ1-1 | . | TRBV5-1 | CASSPAHPTNTEAFF | TGCGCCAGCAGCCCCGCCCATCCGACGAACACTGAAGCTTTCTTT
. | TRBJ2-4 | . | TRBV20-1 | CSALNSEAGIGAKNIQYF | TGCAGTGCTCTCAACAGCGAGGCGGGGATTGGGGCCAAAAACATTCAGTACTTC
. | TRBJ1-6 | few | TRBV6-6 | CASSLQGDRDSPLHF | TGTGCCAGCAGTCTGCAAGGAGACAGAGATTCACCCCTCCACTTT
. | TRBJ2-3 | few | TRBV5-1 | CASTPRGGTSTDTQYF | TGCGCCAGCACCCCGAGGGGGGGAACTAGCACAGATACGCAGTATTTT
. | TRBJ2-1 | . | TRBV12-3/TRBV12-4 | CASRGELAIYNEQFF | TGTGCCAGCAGAGGAGAGTTAGCCATCTACAATGAGCAGTTCTTC
. | TRBJ1-2 | few | TRBV12-3/TRBV12-4 | CASTPPGGPNYGYTF | TGTGCCAGCACCCCCCCCGGAGGCCCCAACTATGGCTACACCTTC
. | TRBJ1-3 | . | TRBV7-3 | CASSLMAGSGNTIYF | TGTGCCAGCAGCTTAATGGCCGGGAGTGGAAACACCATATATTTT
. | TRBJ1-2 | . | TRBV6-5 | CASSYSDRLGGYTF | TGTGCCAGCAGTTACTCGGACCGTCTTGGTGGCTACACCTTC
TRBD1 | TRBJ1-4 | few | TRBV6-5 | CASSYGTGSVKLFF | TGTGCCAGCAGTTACGGGACAGGGTCCGTAAAACTGTTTTTT
. | TRBJ2-7 | few | TRBV4-3 | CASSHTQTGSLYEQYF | TGCGCCAGCAGCCACACTCAGACGGGTTCTCTCTACGAGCAGTACTTC
TRBD1 | TRBJ1-4 | few | TRBV12-3/TRBV12-4 | CASSFTGVLSLNEKLFF | TGTGCCAGCAGTTTTACAGGGGTATTGAGCTTAAATGAAAAACTGTTTTTT
. | TRBJ1-2 | . | TRBV28 | CASSFYYGYTF | TGTGCCAGCAGTTTTTACTATGGCTACACCTTC
. | TRBJ1-2 | . | TRBV4-3 | CASSQERNWDGYTF | TGCGCCAGCAGCCAAGAGAGGAACTGGGATGGCTACACCTTC
TRBD2 | TRBJ2-1 | . | TRBV27 | CASSILAGGFGEQFF | TGTGCCAGCAGTATACTAGCGGGGGGGTTCGGTGAGCAGTTCTTC
. | TRBJ1-1 | few | TRBV5-1 | CASKVSGRNTEAFF | TGCGCCAGCAAAGTCTCCGGGCGGAACACTGAAGCTTTCTTT
TRBD1 | TRBJ1-6 | few | TRBV20-1 | CSAHTGVPTLHF | TGCAGTGCGCATACAGGGGTCCCCACCCTCCACTTT
. | TRBJ1-1 | few | TRBV4-1 | CASSQEKQGEAFF | TGCGCCAGCAGCCAAGAGAAGCAGGGTGAAGCTTTCTTT
TRBD1 | TRBJ1-2 | few | TRBV4-2 | CASSHLTGDPSYTF | TGTGCCAGCAGCCATCTCACAGGGGACCCCAGCTACACCTTC
. | TRBJ1-5 | . | TRBV6-6 | CASSGPRVGSNQPQHF | TGTGCCAGCAGTGGCCCTCGGGTTGGTAGCAATCAGCCCCAGCATTTT
. | TRBJ2-5 | . | TRBV5-6 | CASSLVSGWYQETQYF | TGTGCCAGCAGCTTGGTGAGCGGGTGGTACCAAGAGACCCAGTACTTC
. | TRBJ1-1 | . | TRBV28 | CASVEGFPNTEAFF | TGTGCCAGCGTAGAGGGATTCCCGAACACTGAAGCTTTCTTT
TRBD2 | TRBJ2-5 | few | TRBV6-6 | CASSDTSGGGETQYF | TGTGCCAGCAGCGATACTAGCGGGGGAGGGGAGACCCAGTACTTC
. | TRBJ1-1 | . | TRBV4-2 | CASSQGDFVTGAEAFF | TGTGCCAGCAGCCAAGGGGATTTTGTGACGGGGGCTGAAGCTTTCTTT
. | TRBJ1-1 | . | TRBV5-5 | CASIQMTEAFF | TGTGCCAGCATCCAGATGACTGAAGCTTTCTTT
. | TRBJ2-5 | . | TRBV7-9 | CASGKGAGAQETQYF | TGTGCCAGCGGCAAGGGAGCGGGTGCTCAAGAGACCCAGTACTTC
. | TRBJ2-3 | few | TRBV20-1 | CSAVLSPDTQYF | TGCAGTGCGGTTCTTAGCCCAGATACGCAGTATTTT